This TCR beta chain was documented in a study of T cell changes during pregnancy in multiple sclerosis. Looked up from germline, CDR1 is MGHRA and CDR2 is YSYEKL. The CDR3 consists of 17 residues. V shed 1 base and J 3 bases; nucleotides not matched to a gene: 4. Some clones are missing from TCRdb's copy, which holds only in-frame ones; the method was immunoSEQ multiplex PCR. Of over 25,000 clones listed, just over 90% are singletons. The receptor was isolated from a female donor with multiple sclerosis, enrolled in a pregnancy study. The V and J genes are TRBV4-1 and TRBJ2-6; 9 bases align to TRBD1. The specimen was CD4+ T cells from peripheral blood mononuclear cells, collected in the second trimester of pregnancy. DNA of the CDR3: TGCGCCAGCAGCCAAGGGGACAGGGTGGGTGGGGCCAACGTCCTGACTTTC. Amino acids: CASSQGDRVGGANVLTF.